The 18 T cell receptor beta chains in this list originate from one sample, sequenced in a study of technical replicates of blood from several donors. The assay was immunoSEQ multiplex PCR, and TCRdb's table has in-frame clones only and misses some. The sample contains about 59,000 clones, 93% of which appear only once. Source material: PBMCs. The receptor set was obtained from a human donor in good health. Some clones in this sample may be carry-over from other donors' samples.

In DNA, the CDR3 is TGTGCCTGGAGCCTACAGGGTGGGCTCACGTATGGCTACACCTTC. This encodes CAWSLQGGLTYGYTF. The gene calls are TRBV30 and TRBJ1-2; possibly TRBD1 for D (6 bases). This CDR3 comprises 15 residues. Germline assignment: CDR1 GTSNPN and CDR2 SVGIG (reference sequence). V lost 3 bases, J lost 5 bases, and 19 bases lay in between.

This chain connects TRBV5-1 to TRBJ2-2; 8 bases are shared with TRBD2. V lost 0 bases, J lost 0 bases, and 1 base stayed unmatched. The CDR3 extends over 16 amino acids. CDR1 SGHRS and CDR2 YFSETQ come from the germline V gene. The CDR3 sequence: CASSLELAANTGELFF. The CDR3 DNA follows: TGCGCCAGCAGCTTGGAACTAGCGGCGAACACCGGGGAGCTGTTTTTT.

The chain combines TRBV19 with TRBJ1-5; 9 bases match TRBD1. The V gene's germline CDR1 is LNHDA and CDR2 SQIVND (reference sequence). This CDR3 contains 15 residues. After removal of 5 bases from V and 5 bases from J, the junction contained 7 bases not matched to a gene. CDR3 sequence (DNA): TGTGCCAGTAGTTCCCCCGGGACAGGGTATCAGCCCCAGCATTTT. Its translation: CASSSPGTGYQPQHF.

This chain connects TRBV4-2 to TRBJ1-3; TRBD1 matches 7 bases. The CDR3 is made up of 17 amino acids. CDR1 LGHNA and CDR2 YNFKEQ come from the germline V gene. The V and J ends lost 4 bases and 0 bases, in that order; junction bases with no gene match: 9. The CDR3 is CASSPAGQGGSGNTIYF. The CDR3 nucleotides are TGTGCCAGCAGCCCGGCAGGGCAGGGGGGCTCTGGAAACACCATATATTTT.

Only one count was recorded for this clone. The chain couples TRBV13 to TRBJ2-3; D is possibly TRBD1 (6 bases). The CDR3 is 16 amino acids. Trimming left V 3 bases short and J 1 base short, with 14 bases between. Germline CDR1 and CDR2: PRHDT and FYEKMQ (reference sequence). The CDR3 reads CASSFNRVIGTDTQYF. CDR3 coding DNA: TGTGCCAGCAGCTTCAACAGGGTAATAGGCACAGATACGCAGTATTTT. The full variable domain, its missing parts supplied by reference TRBV13 and TRBJ2-3, is AAGVIQSPRHLIKEKRETATLKCYPIPRHDTVYWYQQGPGQDPQFLISFYEKMQSDKGSIPDRFSAQQFSDYHSELNMSSLELGDSALYFCASSFNRVIGTDTQYFGPGTRLTVL.

This rearrangement joins TRBV6-1 to TRBJ1-4, with TRBD1 matching over 8 bases. This CDR3 region has 14 residues. CDR1 and CDR2 from the germline V gene are MNHNS and SASEGT. After removal of 8 bases from V and 7 bases from J, the junction contained 9 bases not matched to a gene. The CDR3: CASHPGTGVEKLFF. DNA of the CDR3: TGTGCCAGCCACCCCGGGACAGGCGTTGAAAAACTGTTTTTT.

This chain joins TRBV10-3 and TRBJ2-3; no firm D call. CDR3 length: 13 amino acids. Trimming removed 3 bases from V and 0 bases from J, with 4 bases in between. Germline assignment: CDR1 ENHRY and CDR2 SYGVKD. CDR3 sequence (DNA): TGTGCCATCAGTGATCATAGCACAGATACGCAGTATTTT. The encoded protein is CAISDHSTDTQYF.

V usage is TRBV2 and J usage is TRBJ2-1; 9 nucleotides align to TRBD1. The CDR3 extends over 17 amino acids. CDR1 SNHLY and CDR2 FYNNEI come from the germline V gene. J lost 1 base, V lost 2 bases, and 6 bases had no gene match. CDR3 protein: CASSETGTGKSYNEQFF. In DNA, the CDR3 is TGTGCCAGCAGTGAAACGGGGACAGGGAAATCCTACAATGAGCAGTTCTTC.

The chain is built from TRBV6-1 and TRBJ2-7; D uncertain. V was cut by 4 bases and J by 4 bases, with 14 bases left in between. The CDR3 spans 14 residues. Germline CDR1 reads MNHNS; CDR2 reads SASEGT. CDR3 sequence reads: CASSGALVLYEQYF. The CDR3 DNA reads as TGTGCCAGCAGTGGGGCATTAGTTTTATACGAGCAGTACTTC.

The chain joins TRBV29-1 to TRBJ2-7; tentatively, D is TRBD2 (6 bases). The CDR3 is 12 residues long. Trimming stripped 4 bases from V and 2 bases from J, with 9 bases between. In germline, CDR1 is SQVTM, CDR2 ANQGSEA. The CDR3: CSVVWGAYEQYF. CDR3 in DNA: TGCAGCGTTGTATGGGGGGCCTACGAGCAGTACTTC.

The sample holds one count of this clone. The rearrangement links TRBV4-3 to TRBJ1-5; 9 positions agree with TRBD1. V trimming: 3 bases; J trimming: 4 bases; junction bases outside the gene matches: 1. CDR3 length equals 14 residues. CDR1 is LGHNA and CDR2 is YSLEER in the germline V gene. CDR3 protein: CASSQTGGNQPQHF. The CDR3, as DNA: TGCGCCAGCAGCCAGACAGGGGGAAATCAGCCCCAGCATTTT.

The genes are TRBV5-1 and TRBJ1-4; unclear D gene. The CDR3 sequence is 13 residues long. CDR1 and CDR2 from the germline V gene are SGHRS and YFSETQ. V dropped 4 bases and J dropped 4 bases, with 8 bases sitting between them. CDR3 amino acids: CASSVYSNEKLFF. Here the CDR3 DNA reads TGCGCCAGCAGCGTGTATAGTAATGAAAAACTGTTTTTT.

The chain links TRBV2 to TRBJ2-7; TRBD1 might be the D (6 bases). Between the trimmed V and J ends, which lost 8 bases and 4 bases, there was a span of 9 bases. Looked up from germline, CDR1 is SNHLY and CDR2 is FYNNEI. This CDR3 region has 11 residues. CDR3 region: CASGQSYEQYF. CDR3 sequence (DNA): TGTGCCAGCGGACAGTCATACGAGCAGTACTTC.

The J gene is TRBJ2-3, the V gene TRBV30, with D unclear. V lost 2 bases, J lost 5 bases, and 5 bases lay in between. Germline V gene sequence: CDR1 GTSNPN, CDR2 SVGIG (reference sequence). The CDR3 totals 11 residues. CDR3 residues: CAWSLRDTQYF. The CDR3 DNA is TGTGCCTGGAGTCTCAGAGATACGCAGTATTTT.

This chain connects TRBV7-2 to TRBJ2-3; D is uncertain. V was trimmed by 5 bases and J by 7 bases, leaving 16 bases between them. Germline V gene sequence: CDR1 SGHTA, CDR2 FQGNSA. The CDR3 is made up of 14 amino acids. CDR3 residues: CASSPPSLRNTQYF. The CDR3 region has the DNA TGTGCCAGCAGCCCCCCATCTCTACGAAATACGCAGTATTTT. Filled out from reference TRBV7-2 and TRBJ2-3, the complete variable domain reads GAGVSQSPSNKVTEKGKDVELRCDPISGHTALYWYRQSLGQGLEFLIYFQGNSAPDKSGLPSDRFSAERTGGSVSTLTIQRTQQEDSAVYLCASSPPSLRNTQYFGPGTRLTVL.

This clone has just one count. The chain links TRBV9 to TRBJ2-1, with 9 bases fitting TRBD2. CDR1 and CDR2 (germline): SGDLS, YYNGEE. With 2 bases clipped from V and 4 bases from J, the junction kept 7 bases outside the gene matches. The CDR3 extends over 16 amino acids. The CDR3 DNA sequence: TGTGCCAGCAGCGTCAATAGCGGGGGAGGGTACAATGAGCAGTTCTTC. Its translation is CASSVNSGGGYNEQFF.

This chain links TRBV5-4 with TRBJ2-3, with 9 positions matching TRBD2. The CDR3 contains 14 residues. The ends lost 8 bases at V and 1 base at J; junction bases unmatched: 5. The germline V gene encodes CDR1 SGHNT and CDR2 YYREEE (reference sequence). The CDR3 nucleotides are TGTGCCAGTGCCCCTAGCGGGGGCACAGATACGCAGTATTTT. It yields the protein CASAPSGGTDTQYF.

The rearrangement links TRBV5-6 to TRBJ2-1; 12 bases map to TRBD2. J lost 0 bases, V lost 7 bases, and 11 bases had no gene match. This CDR3 contains 18 residues. The germline CDR1 and CDR2 sequences are SGHDT and YYEEEE. The CDR3 bases are TGTGCCAGCTCTCGTAGGACTAGCGGGATAGTCTCCTACAATGAGCAGTTCTTC. Its protein product is CASSRRTSGIVSYNEQFF.